This TCR beta chain comes out of a study of blood T cells in healthy people across ages. Trimming removed 3 bases at V and 10 bases at J, with 16 bases between. CDR3 length: 15 residues. The V gene's germline CDR1 is MDHEN and CDR2 SYDVKM. PCR was performed a second time for 7 to 11 cycles using a sample-barcoded 5' primer and a J-beta primer mix. TCRdb redid the calling of the 5' RACE reads with MiXCR, one entry per CDR3 protein. The sample has approximately 2,000,000 distinct CDR3 sequences, approximately 40% seen once. The rearrangement uses TRBV28 and TRBJ1-6; D is ambiguous. Sequencing input: blood. The clonotype was recovered from a human donor in good health. The CDR3 DNA follows: TGTGCCAGCAGTTTCCGGGCGGAGGATGCCTCACCCCTCCACTTT. Amino acids: CASSFRAEDASPLHF.